The 19 T cell receptor beta chains below come from one sample, sequenced in a study of lymphopenia after photon versus proton radiotherapy. Produced via immunoSEQ multiplex PCR; TCRdb's table is partial and in-frame only. The table lists 55,000 to 75,000 clones, roughly 88% of them singletons, with around 2.6% in the top ten. Material: peripheral blood, obtained from a patient treated with photon-based radiotherapy. The receptors here all came from a woman in her 70s with pancreatic cancer.

This clone was detected only once. V is TRBV6-6 and J is TRBJ1-2; unclear D gene. The V gene's germline CDR1 is MNHNY and CDR2 SVGAGI (reference sequence). The CDR3 extends over 15 amino acids. Between the trimmed V and J ends, which lost 6 bases and 6 bases, there was a span of 20 bases. This chain's CDR3 is CASSPGWQVVHGYTF. As DNA, the CDR3 is TGTGCCAGCAGCCCGGGTTGGCAGGTCGTTCATGGCTACACCTTC.

The chain has TRBV27 and TRBJ1-6, with TRBD1 as a possible D gene (6 bases). This CDR3 contains 16 residues. Trimming took 0 bases from V and 9 from J, leaving 15 bases between them. Germline CDR1 MNHEY, CDR2 SMNVEV (reference sequence). CDR3: CASSLSPTGKASPLHF. As DNA, the CDR3 is TGTGCCAGCAGTTTATCCCCTACAGGGAAGGCTTCACCCCTCCACTTT.

This chain joins TRBV7-2 and TRBJ2-3, with D unresolved. CDR1 and CDR2 from the germline V gene are SGHTA and FQGNSA. The CDR3 consists of 12 residues. V lost 5 bases to trimming and J lost 4 bases, with 7 bases between them. As DNA, the CDR3 is TGTGCCAGCAGCCAGGCGGCAGATACGCAGTATTTT. The encoded protein is CASSQAADTQYF.

This chain links TRBV6-6 with TRBJ2-5, with TRBD2 matching 8 bases. This CDR3 spans 15 amino acids. The J segment lost 2 bases and the V segment lost 7 bases, leaving 9 bases of the junction unmatched. Germline loops: CDR1 MNHNY, CDR2 SVGAGI (reference sequence). CDR3 loop: CASTVGAGGQETQYF. The CDR3 nucleotides read TGTGCCAGCACAGTCGGGGCGGGAGGTCAAGAGACCCAGTACTTC.

V usage is TRBV10-3 and J usage is TRBJ2-1, with unresolved D. CDR1 is ENHRY and CDR2 is SYGVKD in the germline V gene. The germline V and J ends were trimmed by 7 bases and 3 bases, with 16 bases remaining between them. The CDR3 length is 15 residues. The CDR3 is CAIKRSSGVYNEQFF. CDR3 in DNA: TGTGCCATCAAGAGGAGCTCTGGAGTCTACAATGAGCAGTTCTTC.

The gene calls are TRBV7-3 and TRBJ2-5, with D possibly matching TRBD1 (5 bases). The V end lost 2 bases, the J end lost 4 bases, and 11 bases lay between the germline ends. There are 14 residues in the CDR3. Germline V gene sequence: CDR1 SGHTA, CDR2 FQGTGA. CDR3 sequence: CASSLAGLGETQYF. The DNA for the CDR3 is TGTGCCAGCAGCTTAGCAGGGTTGGGAGAGACCCAGTACTTC. Looking up the rest from reference TRBV7-3 and TRBJ2-5 gives the full variable domain: GAGVSQTPSNKVTEKGKYVELRCDPISGHTALYWYRQSLGQGPEFLIYFQGTGAADDSGLPNDRFFAVRPEGSVSTLKIQRTERGDSAVYLCASSLAGLGETQYFGPGTRLLVL.

This chain joins TRBV21-1 and TRBJ2-7; no DNA check was done on the table's D call, TRBD1. TRBV21-1 counts as a pseudogene. The CDR3 is 15 residues long. The chain's CDR3 is CRRRAGHHDLYEQYF. CDR3 nucleotide sequence: TGCAGGCGGAGAGCAGGGCACCACGATCTGTACGAGCAGTACTTC.

V usage is TRBV6-5 and J usage is TRBJ1-1, with D hard to call. CDR1 MNHEY and CDR2 SVGAGI come from the germline V gene. V was pared by 2 bases and J by 9 bases, with 13 bases between. This CDR3 region has 13 residues. CDR3 sequence (DNA): TGTGCCAGCAGTTACCAAGAAGGTCGACAAGCTTTCTTT. Its translation is CASSYQEGRQAFF.

The chain carries TRBV4-3 and TRBJ2-4; D is possibly TRBD1 or TRBD2 (6 bases each). CDR3 size: 16 residues. The germline V gene has CDR1 LGHNA and CDR2 YSLEER. The ends were cut back, 3 bases at V and 13 bases at J, with 25 bases in the middle. CDR3 DNA: TGCGCCAGCAGCCAGACAGGTGCCGGTCCGAGGGGAGGCCAGTACTTC. This sequence encodes CASSQTGAGPRGGQYF.

CDR3 sequence reads: CASSLGRGERAFF. CDR3 DNA: TGCGCCAGCAGCTTGGGTAGGGGGGAACGAGCTTTCTTT. The chain links TRBV5-1 to TRBJ1-1, with TRBD1 as a possible D gene (6 bases). Trimming stripped 0 bases from V and 10 bases from J, with 13 bases between. From germline, CDR1 is SGHRS and CDR2 YFSETQ. CDR3 size: 13 residues.

This clone was recorded once. In nucleotides, the CDR3 is TGCGCCAGCAGCCAAGACGGGGACAGGTCAGATACGCAGTATTTT. Amino acids: CASSQDGDRSDTQYF. This chain joins TRBV4-1 and TRBJ2-3; 8 positions match TRBD1. The CDR3 is made up of 15 amino acids. V lost 0 bases, J lost 4 bases, and 3 bases stayed unmatched. The germline CDR1 and CDR2 sequences are MGHRA and YSYEKL.

This chain links TRBV19 with TRBJ2-7, with 7 bases that match TRBD1. CDR1 and CDR2 from the germline V gene are LNHDA and SQIVND (reference sequence). V was clipped by 5 bases and J by 6 bases; unmatched bases: 13. This CDR3 region has 15 residues. The CDR3, as DNA: TGTGCCAGTAGTTCGACGGGACAGCCCAGCGCCGAGCAGTACTTC. This sequence encodes CASSSTGQPSAEQYF. Full variable domain (remainder filled in from reference TRBV19 and TRBJ2-7): DGGITQSPKYLFRKEGQNVTLSCEQNLNHDAMYWYRQDPGQGLRLIYYSQIVNDFQKGDIAEGYSVSREKKESFPLTVTSAQKNPTAFYLCASSSTGQPSAEQYFGPGTRLTVT.

The J gene is TRBJ2-7, the V gene TRBV14; 7 bases are a match to TRBD1. J gave up 3 bases and V 1 base, and 21 bases lay outside the gene matches. The CDR3 loop spans 20 amino acids. Germline CDR1 and CDR2: SGHDN and FVKESK. CDR3 nucleotides: TGTGCCAGCAGCCAAGCGTTACCCTCGACGCGGACAGGTAATAGCTACGAGCAGTACTTC. This gives the protein CASSQALPSTRTGNSYEQYF.

The chain employs TRBV6-6 and TRBJ1-1, with 8 positions matching TRBD1. The germline V gene has CDR1 MNHNY and CDR2 SVGAGI (reference sequence). The V segment lost 10 bases and the J segment 2 bases; nucleotides outside the gene matches: 9. The CDR3 runs 14 residues. The CDR3 sequence is CATQGGQANTEAFF. The CDR3, as DNA: TGTGCCACCCAGGGGGGACAGGCTAACACTGAAGCTTTCTTT.

The chain links TRBV10-3 to TRBJ2-2, with 7 bases that match TRBD1. The germline gives CDR1 ENHRY, CDR2 SYGVKD. The CDR3 is made up of 15 amino acids. V dropped 6 bases and J dropped 2; count of bases not matched to a gene: 6. CDR3 loop: CAISAGTVNTGELFF. The CDR3 bases are TGTGCCATCAGCGCTGGGACAGTCAACACCGGGGAGCTGTTTTTT.

The chain links TRBV25-1 to TRBJ1-1; D is unclear. CDR1 is MGHDK, CDR2 SYGVNS, per germline. The CDR3 loop spans 12 amino acids. V was cut by 6 bases and J by 2 bases, with 7 bases left in between. CDR3 amino acids: CASSTANTEAFF. CDR3 bases: TGTGCCAGCAGCACAGCTAACACTGAAGCTTTCTTT.

V usage is TRBV4-3 and J usage is TRBJ1-1; possibly TRBD1 for D (5 bases). V shed 0 bases and J shed 3 bases, with 14 bases lying between them. The CDR3 spans 16 residues. CDR1 and CDR2 from the germline V gene are LGHNA and YSLEER. The CDR3 sequence: CASSQEQGWGDTEAFF. CDR3 in DNA: TGCGCCAGCAGCCAAGAGCAGGGCTGGGGCGACACTGAAGCTTTCTTT.

The chain recombines TRBV7-6 with TRBJ2-5, with D hard to call. The DNA end is a closer match to TRBJ2-7, so the J assignment may be wrong. The CDR3 has 13 amino acids. Germline CDR1 is SGHVS and CDR2 is FNYEAQ. The CDR3 loop reads CASSLGNRYEQYF. In nucleotides, the CDR3 is TGTGCCAGCAGCCTTGGTAACCGCTACGAGCAGTACTTC.

The chain employs TRBV7-2 and TRBJ2-1, with TRBD2 matching 9 bases. The CDR3 consists of 16 residues. V trimming: 0 bases; J trimming: 4 bases; junction bases outside the gene matches: 4. Germline V lookup: CDR1 SGHTA, CDR2 FQGNSA. The CDR3 DNA sequence: TGTGCCAGCAGCTTAGCACGGACTAGCGCATACAATGAGCAGTTCTTC. Residues: CASSLARTSAYNEQFF. Supplemented by reference TRBV7-2 and TRBJ2-1, the full variable domain reads GAGVSQSPSNKVTEKGKDVELRCDPISGHTALYWYRQSLGQGLEFLIYFQGNSAPDKSGLPSDRFSAERTGGSVSTLTIQRTQQEDSAVYLCASSLARTSAYNEQFFGPGTRLTVL.